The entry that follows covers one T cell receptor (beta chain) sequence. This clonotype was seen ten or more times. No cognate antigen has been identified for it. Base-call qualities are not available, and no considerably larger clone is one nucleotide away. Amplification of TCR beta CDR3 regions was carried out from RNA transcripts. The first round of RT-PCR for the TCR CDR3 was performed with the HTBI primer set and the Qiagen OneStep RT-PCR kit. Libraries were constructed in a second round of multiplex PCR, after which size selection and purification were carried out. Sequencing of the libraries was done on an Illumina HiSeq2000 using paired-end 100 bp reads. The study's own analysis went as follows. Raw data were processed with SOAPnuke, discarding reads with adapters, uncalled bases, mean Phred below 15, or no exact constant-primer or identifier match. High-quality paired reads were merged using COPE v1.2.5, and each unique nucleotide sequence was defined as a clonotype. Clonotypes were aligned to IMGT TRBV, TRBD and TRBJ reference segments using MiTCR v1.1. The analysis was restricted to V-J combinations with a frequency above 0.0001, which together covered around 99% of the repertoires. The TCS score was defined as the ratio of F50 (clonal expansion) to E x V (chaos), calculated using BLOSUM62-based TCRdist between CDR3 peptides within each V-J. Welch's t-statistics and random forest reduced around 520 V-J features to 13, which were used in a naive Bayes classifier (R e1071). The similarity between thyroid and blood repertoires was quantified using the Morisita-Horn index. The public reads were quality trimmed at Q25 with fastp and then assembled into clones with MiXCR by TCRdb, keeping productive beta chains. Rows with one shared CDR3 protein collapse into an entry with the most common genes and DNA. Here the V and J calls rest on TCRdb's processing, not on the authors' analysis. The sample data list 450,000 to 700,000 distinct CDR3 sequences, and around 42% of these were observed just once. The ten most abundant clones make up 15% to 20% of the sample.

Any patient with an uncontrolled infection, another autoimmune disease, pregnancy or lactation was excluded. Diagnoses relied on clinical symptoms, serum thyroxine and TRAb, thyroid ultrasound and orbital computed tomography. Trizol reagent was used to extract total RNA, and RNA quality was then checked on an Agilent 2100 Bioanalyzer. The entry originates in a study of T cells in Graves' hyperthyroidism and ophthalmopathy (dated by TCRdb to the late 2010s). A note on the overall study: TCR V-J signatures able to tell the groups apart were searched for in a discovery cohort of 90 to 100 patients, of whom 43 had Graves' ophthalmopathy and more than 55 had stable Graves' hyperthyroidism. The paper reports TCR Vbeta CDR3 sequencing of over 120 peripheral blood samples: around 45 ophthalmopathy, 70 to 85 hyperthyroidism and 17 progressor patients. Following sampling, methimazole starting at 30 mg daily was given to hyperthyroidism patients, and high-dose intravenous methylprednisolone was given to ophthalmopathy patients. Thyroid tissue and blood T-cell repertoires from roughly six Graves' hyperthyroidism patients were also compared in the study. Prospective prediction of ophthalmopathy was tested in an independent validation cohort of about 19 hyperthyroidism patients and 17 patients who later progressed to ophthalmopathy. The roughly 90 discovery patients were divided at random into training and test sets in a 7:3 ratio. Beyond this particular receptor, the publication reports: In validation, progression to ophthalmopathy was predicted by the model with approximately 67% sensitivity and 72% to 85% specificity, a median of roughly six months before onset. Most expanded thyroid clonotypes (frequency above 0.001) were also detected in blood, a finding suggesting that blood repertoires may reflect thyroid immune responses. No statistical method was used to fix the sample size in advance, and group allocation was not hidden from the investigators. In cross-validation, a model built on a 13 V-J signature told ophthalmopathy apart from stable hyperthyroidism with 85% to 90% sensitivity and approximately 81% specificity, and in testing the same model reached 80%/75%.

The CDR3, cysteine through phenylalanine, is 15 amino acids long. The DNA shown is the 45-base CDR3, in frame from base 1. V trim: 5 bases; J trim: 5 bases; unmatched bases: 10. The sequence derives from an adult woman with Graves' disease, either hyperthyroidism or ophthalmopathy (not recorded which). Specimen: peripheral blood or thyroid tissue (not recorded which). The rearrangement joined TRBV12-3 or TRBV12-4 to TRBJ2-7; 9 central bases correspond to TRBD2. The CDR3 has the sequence CASSLSGSPTNEQYF. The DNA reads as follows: TGTGCCAGCAGTCTTAGCGGGAGCCCTACCAACGAGCAGTACTTC.